Below are 21 T cell receptor beta chains sequenced from a single sample in a study of T cells after yellow fever vaccination. TCRdb re-called the 5' RACE reads through MiXCR, storing one row per CDR3 protein. The top ten hold 35% to 40% of the sample, which has 150,000 or so distinct CDR3 sequences, 7% to 10% seen once. The source material was CD8+ T cells sorted from PBMCs, sampled 45 days after the yellow fever booster vaccination. Source of these receptors: a man aged 18 to 29 who received the YFV17D yellow fever vaccine.

This CDR3 is CASSLAGQGSSGANVLTF. The CDR3 nucleotides read TGCGCCAGCAGCCTAGCGGGACAGGGGAGCTCTGGGGCCAACGTCCTGACTTTC. This chain uses TRBV4-1 with TRBJ2-6, with TRBD1 matching 10 bases. The germline V gene encodes CDR1 MGHRA and CDR2 YSYEKL. The CDR3 is 18 residues long. Trimming took 4 bases from V and 0 from J; bases not matched to a gene: 6.

The CDR3 spells CSARPPGVYEQYF. Here the CDR3 DNA reads TGCAGTGCTAGGCCTCCAGGAGTCTACGAGCAGTACTTC. The V call is TRBV20-1, the J call TRBJ2-7, with D unclear. Germline V gene lookup returns CDR1 DFQATT and CDR2 SNEGSKA (reference sequence). This CDR3 comprises 13 residues. The V end was cut by 3 bases, the J end by 3 bases, with 12 bases between.

This sequence joins TRBV6-6 and TRBJ1-4, with D uncertain. Deletions cut 5 bases from V and 2 bases from J, with 12 bases between. Germline V gives CDR1 MNHNY, CDR2 SVGAGI (reference sequence). The CDR3 runs to 15 residues. CDR3 amino acids: CASSRFPGTNEKLFF. CDR3 DNA sequence: TGTGCCAGCAGTCGATTCCCTGGGACTAATGAAAAACTGTTTTTT.

V and J are TRBV12-3 or TRBV12-4 and TRBJ1-2; 10 nucleotides agree with TRBD1. CDR3 length equals 16 residues. Trimming cost V 3 bases and J 4 bases; bases outside gene matches: 8. The CDR3 sequence is CASSFAGTGDPYGYTF. The CDR3 DNA reads TGTGCCAGCAGTTTCGCCGGGACAGGGGACCCCTATGGCTACACCTTC.

This clonotype was detected a few times. The rearrangement joins TRBV7-9 to TRBJ1-1; D may be TRBD1 (6 bases). CDR1 and CDR2 from the germline V gene are SEHNR and FQNEAQ (reference sequence). CDR3 size: 15 residues. V gave up 5 bases and J gave up 1 base, with 14 bases separating them. The CDR3 sequence is CASSLADSENTEAFF. The CDR3 coding sequence is TGTGCCAGCAGCCTCGCGGACAGCGAGAACACTGAAGCTTTCTTT. The entire variable domain, with the rest obtained from reference TRBV7-9 and TRBJ1-1, is as follows: DTGVSQNPRHKITKRGQNVTFRCDPISEHNRLYWYRQTLGQGPEFLTYFQNEAQLEKSRLLSDRFSAERPKGSFSTLEIQRTEQGDSAMYLCASSLADSENTEAFFGQGTRLTVV.

The chain uses TRBV4-2 and TRBJ2-1; perhaps TRBD2 as D (5 bases). This CDR3 region has 17 residues. V dropped 0 bases and J dropped 1 base, with 13 bases sitting between them. CDR1 and CDR2 (germline): LGHNA, YNFKEQ. CDR3 region: CASSQDQRTYSYNEQFF. CDR3 DNA: TGTGCCAGCAGCCAAGACCAAAGGACTTATTCCTACAATGAGCAGTTCTTC.

This clonotype was seen more than once but under ten times. The rearrangement links TRBV5-6 to TRBJ2-7, with 7 nucleotides matching TRBD1. The ends lost 0 bases at V and 6 bases at J; junction bases unmatched: 6. The CDR3 runs 14 residues. The V gene's germline CDR1 is SGHDT and CDR2 YYEEEE. This CDR3 is CASSLGEQGFEQYF. The CDR3 nucleotides read TGTGCCAGCAGCTTGGGCGAACAGGGGTTCGAGCAGTACTTC.

This clonotype appeared a few times. The rearrangement uses TRBV7-6 and TRBJ2-1; TRBD2 agrees at 7 bases. Unmatched junction bases numbered 6, after V lost 3 bases and J lost 7 bases. Germline loops: CDR1 SGHVS, CDR2 FNYEAQ. This CDR3 contains 14 residues. Here the CDR3 reads CASSFGGGGNEQFF. CDR3 nucleotides: TGTGCCAGCAGCTTCGGCGGGGGAGGGAATGAGCAGTTCTTC.

The rearrangement joins TRBV12-3 or TRBV12-4 to TRBJ1-4; no clear D gene. The CDR3 covers 13 residues. Deletions cut 3 bases from V and 2 bases from J, with 4 bases between. The CDR3, as DNA: TGTGCCAGCAGTTTTAGTACTAATGAAAAACTGTTTTTT. Protein sequence: CASSFSTNEKLFF.

The V call is TRBV7-9, the J call TRBJ2-3, with D tentatively TRBD1 (5 bases). V was shortened by 2 bases and J by 4 bases, with 13 bases between the two germline ends. This CDR3 is built from 15 residues. CDR1 SEHNR and CDR2 FQNEAQ come from the germline V gene (reference sequence). The CDR3 region has the DNA TGTGCCAGCAGCTTAACAGGCCAGGCCGCAGATACGCAGTATTTT. Amino acids: CASSLTGQAADTQYF.

This clonotype was observed a few times. The rearrangement links TRBV27 to TRBJ1-2; D unresolved. Germline loops: CDR1 MNHEY, CDR2 SMNVEV (reference sequence). With 6 bases removed from V and 5 bases from J, the gap between germline ends came to 16 bases. CDR3 length equals 14 residues. The CDR3 bases are TGTGCCAGCAGACCCCGGGGTGGGTCGTATGGCTACACCTTC. Translating it yields CASRPRGGSYGYTF.

Concerning this clonotype itself: At one boundary the junction diverges from the germline segment, which might be a read error. This chain uses TRBV12-3 or TRBV12-4 with TRBJ1-2; D not certain. The CDR3 is made up of 11 amino acids. The CDR3: CASSFGPGFTF. CDR3 nucleotides: TGTGCCAGCAGTTTTGGCCCTGGCTTCACCTTC.

The V and J genes are TRBV12-3 or TRBV12-4 and TRBJ2-6; the D is unclear. CDR3 length: 18 amino acids. With 4 bases removed from V and 0 bases from J, the gap between germline ends came to 16 bases. The CDR3 region is CASSSIDIYLSGANVLTF. Here the CDR3 DNA reads TGTGCCAGCAGTTCGATCGACATTTATCTCTCTGGGGCCAACGTCCTGACTTTC.

The J gene is TRBJ1-2, the V gene TRBV29-1, with a weak D call TRBD1 (6 bases). The CDR3 sequence is 11 residues long. Looked up from germline, CDR1 is SQVTM and CDR2 is ANQGSEA. Trimming stripped 7 bases from V and 8 bases from J, with 14 bases between. The CDR3 DNA reads as TGCAGCGCCGGGGCGGGGGCCGGCTACACCTTC. Translating gives CSAGAGAGYTF.

The chain joins TRBV6-2 or TRBV6-3 to TRBJ2-1; possibly TRBD1 for D (5 bases). Germline CDR1 and CDR2: MNHEY and SVGEGT. V lost 6 bases, J lost 10 bases, and 31 bases lay in between. The CDR3 spans 18 residues. The CDR3, as DNA: TGTGCCAGCAGCCCATGGACACCCCGGCGATCGTTTGTCCCAGAGCAGTTCTTC. Amino acid sequence: CASSPWTPRRSFVPEQFF.

The V gene is TRBV19, the J gene TRBJ1-5, with no clear D. Trimming took off 3 bases at V and 3 bases at J, with 9 bases between the two ends. CDR1 and CDR2 from the germline V gene are LNHDA and SQIVND (reference sequence). This CDR3 contains 14 residues. DNA for the CDR3: TGTGCCAGTAGTATGGTAGCGATCAATCAGCCCCAGCATTTT. It codes for CASSMVAINQPQHF. Full variable domain (missing parts from reference TRBV19 and TRBJ1-5): DGGITQSPKYLFRKEGQNVTLSCEQNLNHDAMYWYRQDPGQGLRLIYYSQIVNDFQKGDIAEGYSVSREKKESFPLTVTSAQKNPTAFYLCASSMVAINQPQHFGDGTRLSIL.

This clonotype was detected a few times. J is TRBJ2-7 and V is TRBV6-2 or TRBV6-3; 10 bases line up with TRBD1. With 6 bases clipped from V and 2 bases from J, the junction kept 7 bases outside the gene matches. Germline V gene sequence: CDR1 MNHEY, CDR2 SVGEGT. The CDR3 covers 15 residues. The CDR3: CASSLSGQGTYEQYF. The CDR3 nucleotides are TGTGCCAGCAGCCTTTCGGGACAGGGGACCTACGAGCAGTACTTC.

In this sample, this clonotype turned up a few times. The chain carries TRBV6-5 and TRBJ1-1; unclear D gene. The V gene's germline CDR1 is MNHEY and CDR2 SVGAGI. Trimming removed 5 bases at V and 5 bases at J, with 12 bases between. The CDR3 runs to 13 residues. CDR3 nucleotides: TGTGCCAGCAGTGGTCTAGGGAAAACTGAAGCTTTCTTT. Protein product: CASSGLGKTEAFF.

The rearrangement links TRBV7-9 to TRBJ2-1, with D possibly matching TRBD1 (7 bases). V was cut by 4 bases and J by 5 bases, with 9 bases left in between. Looked up from germline, CDR1 is SEHNR and CDR2 is FQNEAQ (reference sequence). The CDR3 consists of 13 residues. CDR3 protein: CASSSRGDNEQFF. DNA of the CDR3: TGTGCCAGCAGCTCCAGGGGGGACAATGAGCAGTTCTTC.

This clonotype was observed a handful of times. The rearrangement joins TRBV19 to TRBJ1-5, with D possibly being TRBD1 (5 bases). Germline V gene data show CDR1 as LNHDA and CDR2 as SQIVND (reference sequence). CDR3 length: 14 amino acids. Trimming cost V 4 bases and J 0 bases, with 7 bases left between them. The CDR3 DNA reads TGTGCCAGTAGTACAGGGAATAGCAATCAGCCCCAGCATTTT. It codes for CASSTGNSNQPQHF.

For this clonotype: The germline gene is not matched at one end of the junction; a read error may be the cause. This chain connects TRBV19 to TRBJ1-1, with TRBD1 identical over 7 bases. Germline assignment: CDR1 LNHDA and CDR2 SQIVND (reference sequence). The CDR3 is made up of 16 amino acids. The CDR3 DNA reads TGTGCCAGTAGTGTAGATGGCAGGGGGGGGAGCACTGAAGCTTTCTTT. Protein sequence: CASSVDGRGGSTEAFF.